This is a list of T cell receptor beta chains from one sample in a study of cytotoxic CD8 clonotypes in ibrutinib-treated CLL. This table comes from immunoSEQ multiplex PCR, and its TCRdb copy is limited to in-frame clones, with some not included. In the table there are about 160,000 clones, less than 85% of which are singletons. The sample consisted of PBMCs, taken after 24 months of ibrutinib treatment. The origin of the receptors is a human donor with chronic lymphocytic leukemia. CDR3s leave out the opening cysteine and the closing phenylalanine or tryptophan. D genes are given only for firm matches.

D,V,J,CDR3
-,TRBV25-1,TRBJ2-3,ASSLPPEDTQY
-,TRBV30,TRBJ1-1,AWNRRDWTEAF
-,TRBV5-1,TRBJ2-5,ASSLERKETQY
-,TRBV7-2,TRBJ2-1,ASSTTMVNEQF
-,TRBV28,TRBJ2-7,ASSLLYEQY
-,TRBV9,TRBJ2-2,ASSVYGALTGELF
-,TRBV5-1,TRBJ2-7,ASRGRD
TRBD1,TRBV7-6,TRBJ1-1,ASSLTGDTEAF
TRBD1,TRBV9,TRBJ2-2,ASSPRTGSTGELF
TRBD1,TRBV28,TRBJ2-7,ASSSADRDDEQY
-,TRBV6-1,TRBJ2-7,ASSLLQPTYEQY
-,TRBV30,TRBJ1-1,AWSVVRGGTEAF
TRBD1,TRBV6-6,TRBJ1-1,ASSYDRGRETEAF
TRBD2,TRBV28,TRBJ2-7,ASSLGGLAGAREQY
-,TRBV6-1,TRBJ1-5,ASRTDPYQPQH
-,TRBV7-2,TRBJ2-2,ASSLSSAAGELF
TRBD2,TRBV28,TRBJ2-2,ASSLPSGGSGELF
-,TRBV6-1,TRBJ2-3,ASSELRALGDTQY
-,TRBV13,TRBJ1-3,ASSAGTESSGNTIY
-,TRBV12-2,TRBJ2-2,ASRLPPGSPTGELF
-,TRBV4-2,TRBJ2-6,ASSQGMGGASSGANVLT
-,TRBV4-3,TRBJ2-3,ASKNLEADTQY
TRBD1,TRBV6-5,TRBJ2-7,ASSYNRGAYEQY
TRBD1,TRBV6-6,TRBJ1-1,ASTKQGARDTEAF
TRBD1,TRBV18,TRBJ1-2,ASSPPGTALGYT
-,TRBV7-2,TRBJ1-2,ASSLERQDGYT
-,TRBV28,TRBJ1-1,ASSLVRGNTEAF
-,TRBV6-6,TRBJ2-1,ASSYPLGEQF
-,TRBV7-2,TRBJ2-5,ASSLPQGVRETQY
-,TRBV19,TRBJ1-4,ASTPRYPRTNEKLF
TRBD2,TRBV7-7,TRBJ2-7,ASSLGEGFSYEQY
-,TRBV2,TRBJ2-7,ASNIRTRSKN
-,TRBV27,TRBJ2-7,ASSFLGAAYEQY
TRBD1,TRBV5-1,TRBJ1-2,ASSSDRVAYGYT
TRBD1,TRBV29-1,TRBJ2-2,SVKGQGAGELF
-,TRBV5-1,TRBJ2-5,ASSAGPQETQY
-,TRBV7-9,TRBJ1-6,ASSARLGVRNSPLH
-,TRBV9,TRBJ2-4,ASSVERGSKNIQY
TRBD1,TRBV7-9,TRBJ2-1,ASSFSPGGQGANEQF
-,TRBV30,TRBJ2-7,AWSRDVSEQY
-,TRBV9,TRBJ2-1,ASSPRPPPAYNEQF
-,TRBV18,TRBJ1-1,ASSLVAANTEAF
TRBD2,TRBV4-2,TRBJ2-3,ASSQVLSGADTQY
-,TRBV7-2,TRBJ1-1,ASSLDRDTEAF
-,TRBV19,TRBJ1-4,ASSMATATNEKLF
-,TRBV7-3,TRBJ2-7,ASSLGVRNEQY
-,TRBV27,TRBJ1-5,ASSRTVSNQPQH
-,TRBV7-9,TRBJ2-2,ASNTAGVNTGELF
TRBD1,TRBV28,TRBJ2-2,ASKSIGQDTGELF
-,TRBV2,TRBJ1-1,ASSGAGIGTEAF